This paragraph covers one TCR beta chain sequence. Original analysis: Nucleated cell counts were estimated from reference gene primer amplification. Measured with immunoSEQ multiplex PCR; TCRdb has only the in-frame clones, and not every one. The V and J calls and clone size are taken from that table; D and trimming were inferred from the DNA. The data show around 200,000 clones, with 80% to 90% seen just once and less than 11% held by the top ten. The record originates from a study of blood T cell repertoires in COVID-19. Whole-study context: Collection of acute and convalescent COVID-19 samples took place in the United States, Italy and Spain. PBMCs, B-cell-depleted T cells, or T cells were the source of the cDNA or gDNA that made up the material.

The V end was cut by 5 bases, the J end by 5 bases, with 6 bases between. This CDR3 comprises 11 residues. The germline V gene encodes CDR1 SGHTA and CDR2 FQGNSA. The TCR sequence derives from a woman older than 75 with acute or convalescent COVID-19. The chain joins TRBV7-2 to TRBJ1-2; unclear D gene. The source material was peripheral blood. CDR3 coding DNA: TGTGCCAGCAGCGCCTATTATGGCTACACCTTC. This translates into CASSAYYGYTF.